This TCR beta chain originates from a study of beta chain features in type 1 diabetes. General study results and limits: A moderate, significant TCRB CDR3 shortening appeared in type 1 diabetes across four CD4+ subsets. A potential influence of HLA type upon TCRB rearrangement remained unresolved herein.

Sorting based on CD45RO/CCR7/CD25/CD127/CD95/CD27 separated CD4+ naive, central memory, regulatory and stem cell-like memory cells. The germline V gene has CDR1 GTSNPN and CDR2 SVGIG (reference sequence). Trimming cost V 0 bases and J 6 bases, with 15 bases left between them. CDR3 size: 14 residues. What was sequenced were expressed TCRB transcripts, since all of the isolated RNA had been reverse transcribed. TCRdb's table, derived via immunoSEQ multiplex PCR, lists solely in-frame clones and lacks some. The sample carries around 430,000 clones, 25% to 35% recorded once. The sample holds a few counts of this clone. Its target is not known.

Material: naive CD4+ T cells from blood. The V gene is TRBV30, the J gene TRBJ2-7, with a weak D call TRBD2 (6 bases). The receptor was derived from a man younger than 30 in good health. The CDR3 nucleotides are TGTGCCTGGAGTGTATTGCCCGGGAGAACCGAGCAGTACTTC. As protein: CAWSVLPGRTEQYF. Complete variable domain (other parts from reference TRBV30 and TRBJ2-7): SQTIHQWPATLVQPVGSPLSLECTVEGTSNPNLYWYRQAAGRGLQLLFYSVGIGQISSEVPQNLSASRPQDRQFILSSKKLLLSDSGFYLCAWSVLPGRTEQYFGPGTRLTVT.